This TCR beta chain was profiled in a study of neurological immune-mediated disorders. The V end lost 3 bases, the J end lost 8 bases, and 8 bases lay between the germline ends. Germline CDR1 is SGHVS and CDR2 is FQNEAQ. The CDR3 has 13 amino acids. Overall study findings and caveats: The most TCR clonal expansion was seen in HTLV-1-associated myelopathy, and the least was seen in multiple sclerosis, which fell below healthy controls. According to phylogenetic grouping, one related-CDR3 cluster, a possible signature, contained the repertoires of 18 of 34 multiple sclerosis patients.

As for the cDNA, it was generated by 5'RACE with 10-nucleotide random UMIs. TCRdb re-called the 5' RACE reads through MiXCR, storing one row per CDR3 protein. The repertoire holds some 65,000 distinct CDR3 sequences, over 4% seen once, with about 2.4% in the top ten. This clonotype was recorded at least ten times. No antigen is known for it. This chain joins TRBV7-8 and TRBJ1-6, with D possibly matching TRBD1 (5 bases). The sample comprised PBMCs. The TCR comes from a man aged 50 to 60 with multiple sclerosis. The CDR3 region has the DNA TGTGCCAGCAGCTTGGGACGGGATTCACCCCTCCACTTT. Residues: CASSLGRDSPLHF.